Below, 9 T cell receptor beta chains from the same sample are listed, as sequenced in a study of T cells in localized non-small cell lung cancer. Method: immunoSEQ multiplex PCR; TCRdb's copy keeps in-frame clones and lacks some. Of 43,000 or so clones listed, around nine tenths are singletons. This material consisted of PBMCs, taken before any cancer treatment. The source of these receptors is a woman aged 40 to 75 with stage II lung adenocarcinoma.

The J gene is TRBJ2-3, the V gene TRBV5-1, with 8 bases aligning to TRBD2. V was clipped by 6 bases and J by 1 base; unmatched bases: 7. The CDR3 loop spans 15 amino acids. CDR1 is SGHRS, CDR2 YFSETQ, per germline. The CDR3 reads CASIRSGSGTDTQYF. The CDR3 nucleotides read TGCGCCAGCATCAGGAGCGGGAGTGGCACAGATACGCAGTATTTT.

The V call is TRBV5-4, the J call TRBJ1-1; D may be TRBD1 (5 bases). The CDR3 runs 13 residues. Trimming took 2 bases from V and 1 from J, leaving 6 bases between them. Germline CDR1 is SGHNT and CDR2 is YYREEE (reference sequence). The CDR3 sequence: CASSFDRNTEAFF. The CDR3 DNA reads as TGTGCCAGCAGCTTTGACAGGAACACTGAAGCTTTCTTT. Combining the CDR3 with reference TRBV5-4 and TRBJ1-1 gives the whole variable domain ETGVTQSPTHLIKTRGQQVTLRCSSQSGHNTVSWYQQALGQGPQFIFQYYREEENGRGNFPPRFSGLQFPNYSSELNVNALELDDSALYLCASSFDRNTEAFFGQGTRLTVV.

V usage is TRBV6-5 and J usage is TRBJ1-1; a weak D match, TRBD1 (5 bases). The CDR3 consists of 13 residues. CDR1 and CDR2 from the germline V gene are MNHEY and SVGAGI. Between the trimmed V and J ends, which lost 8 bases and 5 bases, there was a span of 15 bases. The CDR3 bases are TGTGCCAGCGAATATCGGGGGAGAACTGAAGCTTTCTTT. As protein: CASEYRGRTEAFF.

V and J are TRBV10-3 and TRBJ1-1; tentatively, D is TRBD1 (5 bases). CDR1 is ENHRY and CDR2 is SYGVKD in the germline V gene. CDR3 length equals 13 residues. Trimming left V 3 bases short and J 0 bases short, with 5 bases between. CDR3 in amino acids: CAISEGVNTEAFF. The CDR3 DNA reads TGTGCCATCAGTGAAGGGGTGAACACTGAAGCTTTCTTT.

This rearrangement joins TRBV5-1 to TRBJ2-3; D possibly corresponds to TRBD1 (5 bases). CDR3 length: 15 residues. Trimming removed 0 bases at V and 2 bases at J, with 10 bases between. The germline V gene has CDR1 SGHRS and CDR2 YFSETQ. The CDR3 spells CASSLEGSPTDTQYF. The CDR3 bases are TGCGCCAGCAGCTTGGAGGGGTCCCCCACAGATACGCAGTATTTT.

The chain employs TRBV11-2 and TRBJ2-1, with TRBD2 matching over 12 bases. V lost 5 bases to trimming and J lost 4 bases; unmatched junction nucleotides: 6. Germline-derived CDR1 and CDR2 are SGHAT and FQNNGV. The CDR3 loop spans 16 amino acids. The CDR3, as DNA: TGTGCCAGCAGCCTCCCGGGACTAGCGGGTTACAATGAGCAGTTCTTC. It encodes CASSLPGLAGYNEQFF.

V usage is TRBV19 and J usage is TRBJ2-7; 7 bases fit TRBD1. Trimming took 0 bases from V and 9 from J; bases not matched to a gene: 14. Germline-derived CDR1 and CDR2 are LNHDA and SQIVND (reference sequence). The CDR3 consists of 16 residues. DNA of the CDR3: TGTGCCAGTAGTATAGATCGGAACAGGGGCACCTCAGGGCAGTACTTC. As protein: CASSIDRNRGTSGQYF.

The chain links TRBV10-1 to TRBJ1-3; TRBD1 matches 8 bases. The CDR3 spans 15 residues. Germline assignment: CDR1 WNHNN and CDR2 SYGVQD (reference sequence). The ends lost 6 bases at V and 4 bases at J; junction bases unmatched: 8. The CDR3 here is CASSPAQGEGNTIYF. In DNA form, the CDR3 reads TGCGCCAGCAGCCCAGCACAGGGGGAAGGAAACACCATATATTTT.

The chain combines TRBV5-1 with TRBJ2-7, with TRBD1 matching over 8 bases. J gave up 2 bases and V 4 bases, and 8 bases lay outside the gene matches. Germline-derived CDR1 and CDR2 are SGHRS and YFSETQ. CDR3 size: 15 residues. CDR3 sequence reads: CASSPAGTGAYEQYF. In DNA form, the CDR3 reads TGCGCCAGCAGCCCCGCCGGGACAGGAGCCTACGAGCAGTACTTC.